This T cell receptor (beta chain) is from a study of shared T cell receptors in the human thymus. This table comes from immunoSEQ multiplex PCR, and its TCRdb copy is limited to in-frame clones, with some not included. The sample lists 550,000 to 800,000 clones; approximately 85% were seen once. In germline, CDR1 is PRHDT, CDR2 FYEKMQ (reference sequence). The J segment lost 7 bases and the V segment lost 4 bases, leaving 16 bases of the junction unmatched. This CDR3 is built from 17 residues. This same sample was also taken into another study, of human thymus T cells. From that study: Healthy Finnish infants undergoing corrective surgery for congenital heart defects were used as donors. Obtained as resections during corrective heart surgery, the thymus tissue was then studied. Usage of V and J genes appeared biased in thymic and blood repertoires. Related research reported highly overlapping thymic repertoires among unrelated individuals.

Material: thymocytes. This receptor was obtained from a girl in the first two years of life with a congenital heart defect. The chain carries TRBV13 and TRBJ1-1, with 9 bases that match TRBD1. CDR3 loop: CASSSKTQGAVGGEAFF. DNA of the CDR3: TGTGCCAGCAGCTCAAAAACACAGGGGGCCGTCGGTGGTGAAGCTTTCTTT.